A selection of T cell receptor beta chains follows, all from one sample in a study of cytomegalovirus exposure and HLA in healthy donors. Profiling relied on immunoSEQ multiplex PCR, and the TCRdb table lists in-frame clones only, not all of them. The sample consists of roughly 120,000 clones, roughly 90% of them appearing once. Sequencing input: PBMCs. The receptors originated from a woman younger than 35 in good health and CMV-seronegative. The CDR3 runs from the conserved cysteine through the conserved F or W. The order of the fields is D gene, J gene, clone size, V gene, CDR3 length, CDR3 DNA, CDR3 protein. The D gene is left open where the match is weak. Size is stated for part of the rows, as once, few or many counts, or as a class when the clone is expanded.

NA	TRBJ1-1	NA	TRBV5-1	17	TGCGCCAGCAGCTGGGCTCCCGACGGAAACTTGAACACTGAAGCTTTCTTT	CASSWAPDGNLNTEAFF
TRBD1	TRBJ1-2	NA	TRBV6-5	16	TGTGCCAGCAGTTACTTCGGGACAGAGACTAACTATGGCTACACCTTC	CASSYFGTETNYGYTF
TRBD1	TRBJ2-5	NA	TRBV6-5	16	TGTGCCAGCAGTTACTCGGCAGGGGGCCCCCAAGAGACCCAGTACTTC	CASSYSAGGPQETQYF
NA	TRBJ2-3	once	TRBV6-4	15	TGTGCCAGCAGTTTCGTAGCTTCTGGCCCAGATACGCAGTATTTT	CASSFVASGPDTQYF
NA	TRBJ1-4	NA	TRBV28	12	TGTGCCAGCAGTTCAGTTCCGGGTCAACTGTTTTTT	CASSSVPGQLFF
NA	TRBJ1-1	NA	TRBV4-2	15	TGTGCCAGCAGCCAAGCCGGAGGGTTAAGCACTGAAGCTTTCTTT	CASSQAGGLSTEAFF
NA	TRBJ1-1	few	TRBV29-1	10	TGCAGCGTGAGGGACACTGAAGCTTTCTTT	CSVRDTEAFF
TRBD1	TRBJ2-7	NA	TRBV5-1	15	TGCGCCAGCAGCCGGCGAGCCGGTCAGGGGGACGAGCAGTACTTC	CASSRRAGQGDEQYF
TRBD1	TRBJ2-7	NA	TRBV11-2	17	TGTGCCAGCAGCTTATCATTCGGACAGGGCCTCTCCTACGAGCAGTACTTC	CASSLSFGQGLSYEQYF
NA	TRBJ1-5	few	TRBV2	18	TGTGCCAGCAGTGCCGGTGCCGGCCTTCGAGGTAGCAATCAGCCCCAGCATTTT	CASSAGAGLRGSNQPQHF
NA	TRBJ2-1	once	TRBV15	13	TGTGCCACCAGCAGAAACAGAGACAATGAGCAGTTCTTC	CATSRNRDNEQFF
NA	TRBJ1-5	few	TRBV11-2	14	TGTGCCAGCAGCTTAGTCGGTGCCAATCAGCCCCAGCATTTT	CASSLVGANQPQHF
NA	TRBJ2-2	NA	TRBV6-1	13	TGTGCCAGCATCGCGGGACCCCACGGGGAGCTGTTTTTT	CASIAGPHGELFF
TRBD1	TRBJ1-1	NA	TRBV28	13	TGTGCCAGCAGTATTGGACAGGGGGCAGAAGCTTTCTTT	CASSIGQGAEAFF
TRBD1	TRBJ2-7	NA	TRBV9	15	TGTGCCAGCAGCGTCGGACAGGGGAGCGGGGACGAGCAGTACTTC	CASSVGQGSGDEQYF
TRBD1	TRBJ2-7	NA	TRBV9	14	TGTGCCAGCAGCCCCAACAGGGGCTCCTACGAGCAGTACTTC	CASSPNRGSYEQYF
TRBD1	TRBJ2-5	NA	TRBV5-1	15	TGCGCCAGCAGCAGGGTTGACAGGGTGGGGGAGACCCAGTACTTC	CASSRVDRVGETQYF
TRBD1	TRBJ1-6	NA	TRBV5-1	17	TGCGCCAGCAGCTTGGGGGCGGCAGGGGGTGTGAATTCACCCCTCCACTTT	CASSLGAAGGVNSPLHF
NA	TRBJ1-2	NA	TRBV4-1	15	TGCGCCAGCAGCCAAGGGCTGGGCCTTAACTATGGCTACACCTTC	CASSQGLGLNYGYTF
NA	TRBJ2-7	NA	TRBV5-1	14	TGCGCCAGCAGCTTAGGTCAGGGTCTTTACGAGCAGTACTTC	CASSLGQGLYEQYF
TRBD2	TRBJ2-7	NA	TRBV30	13	TGTGCCTGGAAAGCGGGGGGATCCTACGAGCAGTACTTC	CAWKAGGSYEQYF
NA	TRBJ2-7	NA	TRBV6-1	15	TGTGCCAGCCGAACCGAGGGACACCCAACCTACGAGCAGTACTTC	CASRTEGHPTYEQYF
NA	TRBJ1-1	NA	TRBV5-6	14	TGTGCCAGCAGCTTGGCCACTTCGAACACTGAAGCTTTCTTT	CASSLATSNTEAFF
NA	TRBJ2-3	NA	TRBV2	15	TGTGCCAGCTACGGACAACCCGGAGGCACAGATACGCAGTATTTT	CASYGQPGGTDTQYF
NA	TRBJ1-2	once	TRBV29-1	16	TGCAGCGTTGTGGGGGCAGGGGTCCCTAGAGGGTATGGCTACACCTTC	CSVVGAGVPRGYGYTF
NA	TRBJ1-1	NA	TRBV30	15	TGTGCCTGGAGTGTAGGGCTGGGAGCGAACACTGAAGCTTTCTTT	CAWSVGLGANTEAFF
NA	TRBJ2-2	NA	TRBV4-1	17	TGCGCCAGCAGCCAAGAATCGCAGGGATCGAACACCGGGGAGCTGTTTTTT	CASSQESQGSNTGELFF
TRBD1	TRBJ2-7	NA	TRBV7-2	15	TGTGCCAGCAGCTTAATTACAGGGGGAAGATACGAGCAGTACTTC	CASSLITGGRYEQYF
NA	TRBJ1-1	NA	TRBV7-8	11	TGTGCCAGCGTGCGAGACACTGAAGCTTTCTTT	CASVRDTEAFF
NA	TRBJ1-5	few	TRBV28	14	TGTGCCAGCAGCCAAAACAGGGCCAATCAGCCCCAGCATTTT	CASSQNRANQPQHF
TRBD2	TRBJ2-1	NA	TRBV4-3	16	TGCGCCAGCAGCCAAGAGGTCGGGACTACCTCCAATGAGCAGTTCTTC	CASSQEVGTTSNEQFF
NA	TRBJ2-2	few	TRBV27	15	TGTGCCAGCAGTTTAGGTAACTCCGTGCGCGGGGAGCTGTTTTTT	CASSLGNSVRGELFF
NA	TRBJ2-7	NA	TRBV2	13	TGTGCCAGCCTCGAACCGGTCTCCTACGAGCAGTACTTC	CASLEPVSYEQYF
TRBD1	TRBJ2-7	NA	TRBV5-1	14	TGCGCCAGCAGCCCCCAGACAGGGGGAAACGAGCAGTACTTC	CASSPQTGGNEQYF
NA	TRBJ2-5	NA	TRBV2	12	TGTGCCAGCACGATCAGCGAGGAGACCCAGTACTTC	CASTISEETQYF
NA	TRBJ2-1	NA	TRBV28	13	TGTGCCAGCAGCCCCCAGGGTAGAAATGAGCAGTTCTTC	CASSPQGRNEQFF
TRBD1	TRBJ1-6	NA	TRBV30	14	TGTGCCTGGACCGGGACAGGGTCTAATTCACCCCTCCACTTT	CAWTGTGSNSPLHF
NA	TRBJ2-7	NA	TRBV15	14	TGTGCCACCAGCAGCGGGAGAAACTCCTACGAGCAGTACTTC	CATSSGRNSYEQYF
TRBD1	TRBJ1-4	NA	TRBV11-2	14	TGTGCCAGCAGCTTCGGACAGGGCGATGAAAAACTGTTTTTT	CASSFGQGDEKLFF
TRBD1	TRBJ1-4	NA	TRBV15	16	TGTGCCACCAGCACCCCGGGGACAGGCGATAATGAAAAACTGTTTTTT	CATSTPGTGDNEKLFF
TRBD2	TRBJ2-1	NA	TRBV7-2	15	TGTGCCAGCAGCTCCGGACTAGCGGCCTACAATGAGCAGTTCTTC	CASSSGLAAYNEQFF
NA	TRBJ2-2	NA	TRBV7-2	15	TGTGCCAGCAGCGGGACTTACAGGAACACCGGGGAGCTGTTTTTT	CASSGTYRNTGELFF
TRBD1	TRBJ2-6	NA	TRBV5-1	18	TGCGCCAGCAGCTTAGGGACAGGGGCACCTACTGGGGCCAACGTCCTGACTTTC	CASSLGTGAPTGANVLTF
NA	TRBJ1-2	NA	TRBV28	12	TGTGCCAGCAGTGCCCCGACAACGGACTACACCTTC	CASSAPTTDYTF
TRBD1	TRBJ2-7	NA	TRBV4-2	15	TGTGCCAGCAGCCGGGGAGGACAGGGATCCTACGAGCAGTACTTC	CASSRGGQGSYEQYF
NA	TRBJ1-3	once	TRBV5-1	15	TGCGCCAGCAGCCTTTCGCCGGGGGCTGGAAACACCATATATTTT	CASSLSPGAGNTIYF
TRBD2	TRBJ2-5	NA	TRBV28	16	TGTGCCAGCAGGGGGACCGGGACTAGCGGCTGGGAGACCCAGTACTTC	CASRGTGTSGWETQYF
TRBD1	TRBJ1-2	NA	TRBV28	13	TGTGCCAGCAGGAAACAGGGGGGACTTGGCTACACCTTC	CASRKQGGLGYTF
NA	TRBJ1-1	NA	TRBV4-1	14	TGCGCCAGCAGCCCTGGGGGGGGGCGAACTGAAGCTTTCTTT	CASSPGGGRTEAFF